Ten or more counts support the clone carrying this T cell receptor (beta chain). The antigen is unknown. Based on clinical symptoms, serum thyroxine and TRAb, thyroid ultrasound and orbital computed tomography, diagnoses were reached. A roughly 9.3 ml volume of fresh peripheral blood provided the PBMCs. The data were obtained in a study of T cells in Graves' hyperthyroidism and ophthalmopathy. There were TCR beta CDR3 regions amplified from RNA transcripts. Primed by the HTBI set, a first-round RT-PCR was run on the TCR CDR3. TCRdb analysed the multiplex PCR reads with MiXCR anew, one entry per CDR3 protein. The sample includes a few hundred thousand distinct CDR3 sequences, roughly 15% of them seen just once. The CDR3 sequence is 15 residues long. V trimming: 4 bases; J trimming: 2 bases; junction bases outside the gene matches: 3. CDR1 is MRHNA and CDR2 is SNTAGT in the germline V gene. Study outcomes and limitations: Most clonotypes that expanded in the thyroid above 0.001 also showed up in blood.

The sequence was collected from a woman aged 40 to 50 with Graves' hyperthyroidism that later progressed to Graves' ophthalmopathy. This sequence joins TRBV6-4 and TRBJ2-2; 8 bases agree with TRBD1. What was sequenced was blood. Written as DNA, the CDR3 is TGTGCCAGCAGTGGCGGGACAGGAAACACCGGGGAGCTGTTTTTT. It specifies CASSGGTGNTGELFF.